Listed below are T cell receptor beta chains from one sample, sequenced in a study of blood T cell repertoires in COVID-19. Sequencing used immunoSEQ multiplex PCR; TCRdb keeps in-frame clones, though not all of them. The sample has fewer than 200,000 clones; 89% are singletons. What was sequenced was peripheral blood. The origin of the receptors is a man aged 18 to 30 who had recovered from COVID-19. Both conserved end residues are part of each CDR3. The D gene is left open where the match is weak. Only some rows state a clone size, as once, few, many or a class for expanded clones.

d_gene	abundance	v_gene	j_gene	CDR3aa	CDR3nt
TRBD2	NA	TRBV7-3	TRBJ2-1	CASSPGLAGVSSYNEQFF	TGTGCCAGCAGCCCAGGACTAGCGGGAGTGAGCTCCTACAATGAGCAGTTCTTC
TRBD1	NA	TRBV29-1	TRBJ1-2	CSVYGTGTGYTF	TGCAGCGTCTACGGGACAGGGACTGGCTACACCTTC
NA	NA	TRBV25-1	TRBJ2-1	CASSEYREVYNEQFF	TGTGCCAGCAGTGAATATCGGGAAGTATACAATGAGCAGTTCTTC
TRBD1	NA	TRBV5-4	TRBJ2-2	CASSYRGGGELFF	TGTGCCAGCAGCTACAGGGGCGGCGGGGAGCTGTTTTTT
NA	NA	TRBV5-1	TRBJ2-3	CASSLGSVTDTQYF	TGCGCCAGCAGCTTGGGAAGCGTCACAGATACGCAGTATTTT
TRBD2	NA	TRBV5-1	TRBJ2-7	CASSTGGPTYEQYF	TGCGCCAGCAGCACGGGAGGACCAACCTACGAGCAGTACTTC
NA	NA	TRBV5-1	TRBJ2-2	CASSLLATGELFF	TGCGCCAGCAGCCTCCTGGCCACCGGGGAGCTGTTTTTT
TRBD1	NA	TRBV2	TRBJ2-3	CASRPTGGASDTQYF	TGTGCCAGCAGACCGACAGGGGGCGCATCGGATACGCAGTATTTT
TRBD1	NA	TRBV28	TRBJ1-1	CASRAGTGAAEAFF	TGTGCCAGCAGAGCAGGGACAGGGGCCGCCGAAGCTTTCTTT
NA	once	TRBV6-5	TRBJ2-7	CASRASSLDEQYF	TGTGCCAGCAGAGCCTCCTCTTTGGACGAGCAGTACTTC
TRBD2	NA	TRBV28	TRBJ2-1	CASRTSGRAGQFF	TGTGCCAGCAGGACTAGCGGGAGAGCAGGTCAGTTCTTC
NA	NA	TRBV27	TRBJ1-1	CASMGNRAEAFF	TGTGCCAGCATGGGTAACAGGGCTGAAGCTTTCTTT
TRBD1	NA	TRBV12-3/TRBV12-4	TRBJ2-3	CASSFGQADTQYF	TGTGCCAGCAGTTTCGGACAGGCAGATACGCAGTATTTT
TRBD1	NA	TRBV5-6	TRBJ1-3	CASSRSLQGAAGNTIYF	TGTGCCAGCAGCCGTTCCCTACAGGGGGCGGCTGGAAACACCATATATTTT
NA	NA	TRBV3-1/TRBV3-2	TRBJ2-3	CASSQVGGKEQYF	TGTGCCAGCAGCCAAGTTGGGGGCAAGGAGCAGTATTTT
TRBD2	NA	TRBV5-6	TRBJ2-5	CASSLVAGEETQYF	TGTGCCAGCAGCTTGGTTGCGGGAGAAGAGACCCAGTACTTC
NA	NA	TRBV28	TRBJ1-1	CASRDSQRAFF	TGTGCCAGTCGAGACAGTCAGAGGGCTTTCTTT
NA	once	TRBV11-2	TRBJ1-4	CASSRGLGEKLFF	TGTGCCAGCTCGCGGGGGCTGGGGGAAAAACTGTTTTTT
NA	NA	TRBV7-9	TRBJ2-5	CASSSSGAQETQYF	TGTGCCAGCTCTTCATCGGGAGCACAAGAGACCCAGTACTTC
NA	NA	TRBV3-1/TRBV3-2	TRBJ1-6	CASSQEAQGAYNSPLHF	TGTGCCAGCAGCCAAGAAGCGCAGGGCGCCTATAATTCACCCCTCCACTTT
NA	NA	TRBV6-4	TRBJ1-6	CASSDSGGVREDSPLHF	TGTGCCAGCAGTGACTCAGGGGGGGTCAGGGAGGATTCACCCCTCCACTTT
TRBD1	NA	TRBV6-5	TRBJ2-7	CASRVTGGGLYEQYF	TGTGCCAGCAGGGTAACAGGGGGCGGCCTCTACGAGCAGTACTTC
NA	NA	TRBV9	TRBJ2-2	CASSALTGELFF	TGTGCCAGCAGCGCCCTCACCGGGGAGCTGTTTTTT
NA	NA	TRBV4-1	TRBJ2-5	CASSQGSVPETQYF	TGCGCCAGCAGCCAAGGTTCCGTCCCAGAGACCCAGTACTTC
TRBD2	NA	TRBV5-1	TRBJ2-3	CASSGGLAVLSTDTQYF	TGCGCCAGCAGCGGCGGACTAGCGGTTCTTAGCACAGATACGCAGTATTTT
TRBD2	NA	TRBV19	TRBJ2-7	CASRPGTSGSEQYF	TGTGCCAGTAGGCCCGGGACTAGCGGCTCCGAGCAGTACTTC
NA	NA	TRBV23-1	TRBJ2-7	CASTPGHRSYEQYF	TGCGCCAGCACCCCGGGACACCGCTCCTACGAGCAGTACTTC
NA	NA	TRBV18	TRBJ1-5	CASSPRPTANNQPQHF	TGTGCCAGCTCACCCCGGCCGACAGCTAACAATCAGCCCCAGCATTTT
NA	few	TRBV6-2/TRBV6-3	TRBJ2-1	CASSLWTDNEQFF	TGTGCCAGCAGTTTATGGACAGACAATGAGCAGTTCTTC
TRBD1	NA	TRBV3-1/TRBV3-2	TRBJ1-1	CASSPVQGLNTEAFF	TGTGCCAGCAGCCCCGTACAGGGGCTGAACACTGAAGCTTTCTTT
NA	NA	TRBV6-5	TRBJ1-5	CASSSGGSNNQPQHF	TGTGCCAGCAGTTCGGGGGGCAGCAACAATCAGCCCCAGCATTTT
NA	NA	TRBV19	TRBJ2-6	CASSIFSGTGANVLTF	TGTGCCAGTAGTATCTTTTCGGGGACTGGGGCCAACGTCCTGACTTTC
TRBD2	NA	TRBV7-2	TRBJ2-3	CASSVETSGGSDTQYF	TGTGCCAGCAGCGTCGAGACTAGCGGGGGGTCAGATACGCAGTATTTT
NA	NA	TRBV21-1	TRBJ2-7	CASSKFPGEQYF	TGTGCCAGCAGCAAATTTCCCGGCGAGCAGTACTTC
TRBD1	NA	TRBV29-1	TRBJ2-1	CSAPLGTGEQFF	TGCAGCGCCCCCCTAGGGACAGGGGAGCAGTTCTTC
NA	NA	TRBV28	TRBJ2-5	CASSWVLGAGVRETQYF	TGTGCCAGCAGTTGGGTCCTGGGGGCGGGAGTGAGGGAGACCCAGTACTTC
NA	NA	TRBV18	TRBJ2-2	CASSPDSRNTGELFF	TGTGCCAGCTCACCAGATAGCAGAAACACCGGGGAGCTGTTTTTT
TRBD2	NA	TRBV14	TRBJ2-1	CASSLFGGSGSSYNEQFF	TGTGCCAGCAGCCTATTCGGTGGTAGCGGGAGCTCCTACAATGAGCAGTTCTTC
TRBD2	NA	TRBV9	TRBJ2-1	CASSPPAGEAYNEQFF	TGTGCCAGCAGCCCACCAGCGGGAGAGGCCTACAATGAGCAGTTCTTC
NA	once	TRBV23-1	TRBJ1-1	CASSQVTGMGSEAFF	TGCGCCAGCAGTCAGGTTACAGGGATGGGGTCTGAAGCTTTCTTT
TRBD2	NA	TRBV24-1	TRBJ2-7	CATSDSRRTSPYEQYF	TGTGCCACCAGTGATTCGAGGAGGACTAGTCCCTACGAGCAGTACTTC
NA	few	TRBV4-3	TRBJ2-7	CASSQERFGVDEQYF	TGCGCCAGCAGCCAAGAGAGGTTCGGAGTAGACGAGCAGTACTTC
TRBD1	few	TRBV4-3	TRBJ2-1	CASSQAGGSGYNEQFF	TGCGCCAGCAGCCAAGCAGGGGGTTCGGGCTACAATGAGCAGTTCTTC
NA	few	TRBV5-4	TRBJ1-2	CASSSFANYGYTF	TGTGCCAGCAGCTCCTTCGCTAACTATGGCTACACCTTC
TRBD2	NA	TRBV7-2	TRBJ2-1	CASSSAGGIYNEQFF	TGTGCCAGCAGCTCAGCGGGAGGGATCTACAATGAGCAGTTCTTC
TRBD1	NA	TRBV6-2/TRBV6-3	TRBJ1-5	CASSYEDRAGNQPQHF	TGTGCCAGCAGTTACGAGGACAGGGCGGGCAATCAGCCCCAGCATTTT
NA	NA	TRBV20-1	TRBJ2-3	CSARAADTQYF	TGCAGTGCTAGAGCGGCAGATACGCAGTATTTT
NA	NA	TRBV19	TRBJ1-4	CAVQPGEVGEKLFF	TGTGCCGTCCAACCCGGGGAAGTTGGTGAAAAACTGTTTTTT
TRBD1	NA	TRBV5-1	TRBJ1-2	CASSSGQGFINYGYTF	TGCGCCAGCAGCTCCGGACAGGGATTCATTAACTATGGCTACACCTTC
TRBD1	NA	TRBV30	TRBJ1-6	CAWGGDRDNSPLHF	TGTGCCTGGGGAGGGGACAGGGACAATTCACCCCTCCACTTT